The 28 T cell receptor beta chains given below trace back to one sample, sequenced in a study of T cell repertoires in cytomegalovirus infection. MiXCR, run by TCRdb on the reads, gives a single entry per CDR3 protein. There are some 940,000 distinct CDR3 sequences in the sample; approximately 32% occur only once, and roughly an eighth lies in the top ten. These receptors lack a known antigen. The starting material was cultured CD8+ T cells from PBMCs, obtained from culture after CMV antigen stimulation. Source of these receptors: a human donor in good health (CMV status not recorded). Some clones in this sample may be carry-over from other donors' samples.

In this sample, this clonotype turned up many times. An end of the junction differs from the germline gene, which may be a read error. The J gene is TRBJ1-2, the V gene TRBV12-3 or TRBV12-4; no definite D call. The CDR3 length is 13 residues. CDR3 protein: CASSLEGNYGYTF. The CDR3 region has the DNA TGTGCCAGCAGCTTAGAGGGTAACTATGGCTACACCTTC.

This clonotype has at least ten counts. The chain recombines TRBV7-6 with TRBJ2-3; TRBD2 matches at 12 bases. Trimming took 2 bases from V and 0 from J; bases not matched to a gene: 3. The CDR3 is 17 residues long. Germline assignment: CDR1 SGHVS and CDR2 FNYEAQ. CDR3 region: CASSLLAGGASTDTQYF. Written as DNA, the CDR3 is TGTGCCAGCAGCTTACTAGCGGGGGGGGCTAGCACAGATACGCAGTATTTT.

There are a few counts of this clonotype. This chain joins TRBV4-2 and TRBJ2-3; 9 bases are a match to TRBD1. The germline V gene encodes CDR1 LGHNA and CDR2 YNFKEQ. The CDR3 runs 18 residues. With 2 bases clipped from V and 1 base from J, the junction kept 10 bases outside the gene matches. This CDR3 is CASSQREPGQGRTDTQYF. The DNA for the CDR3 is TGTGCCAGCAGCCAAAGGGAACCGGGACAGGGACGCACAGATACGCAGTATTTT.

A few counts support this clonotype. The rearrangement joins TRBV28 to TRBJ2-1; TRBD2 agrees at 11 bases. There are 15 residues in the CDR3. Trimming at V came to 7 bases and at J to 5 bases, leaving 7 bases not matched to a gene. Germline values: CDR1 MDHEN, CDR2 SYDVKM. Here the CDR3 reads CASTLSSGGDNEQFF. The CDR3 DNA sequence: TGTGCCAGCACCCTTAGTAGCGGGGGGGACAATGAGCAGTTCTTC.

The genes are TRBV27 and TRBJ2-7; D not resolved. The CDR3 sequence is 14 residues long. Germline values: CDR1 MNHEY, CDR2 SMNVEV (reference sequence). The V gene lost 4 bases and the J gene lost 2 bases, with 12 bases spanning the gap. CDR3 region: CASSSDLDPYEQYF. The CDR3 region has the DNA TGTGCCAGCAGTTCCGACTTGGACCCCTACGAGCAGTACTTC.

The chain employs TRBV3-1 and TRBJ1-1; D possibly corresponds to TRBD1 (5 bases). Deletions cut 5 bases from V and 2 bases from J, with 18 bases between. Germline V gene lookup returns CDR1 LGHDT and CDR2 YNNKEL (reference sequence). The CDR3 loop spans 16 amino acids. CDR3 region: CASSSGQGIYNTEAFF. As DNA, the CDR3 is TGTGCCAGCAGCTCCGGGCAGGGAATCTATAACACTGAAGCTTTCTTT.

The rearrangement uses TRBV29-1 and TRBJ2-3; D is ambiguous. This CDR3 is built from 14 residues. Germline values: CDR1 SQVTM, CDR2 ANQGSEA. Trimming removed 0 bases from V and 3 bases from J, with 10 bases in between. The CDR3 nucleotides read TGCAGCGTTGAAGATCTCCCAGATACAGATACGCAGTATTTT. It is translated as CSVEDLPDTDTQYF.

The J gene is TRBJ2-5, the V gene TRBV27; TRBD1 aligns across 12 bases. Germline trimming cut 8 bases from V and 14 bases from J; bases unmatched to any gene: 6. CDR1 is MNHEY and CDR2 is SMNVEV in the germline V gene (reference sequence). The CDR3 sequence is 11 residues long. The DNA of the CDR3 is TGTGCCAGCGGGTCTGGGACAGGGGGCTACTTC. Its protein product is CASGSGTGGYF.

This chain connects TRBV4-3 to TRBJ1-6, with 7 bases aligning to TRBD1. This CDR3 region has 16 residues. V shed 1 base and J 9 bases; nucleotides not matched to a gene: 9. In germline, CDR1 is LGHNA, CDR2 YSLEER. CDR3 sequence: CASSQARQGRSSPLHF. Here the CDR3 DNA reads TGCGCCAGCAGCCAAGCCCGACAGGGCCGTTCTTCACCCCTCCACTTT.

In its sample, this clonotype was seen a few times. The chain joins TRBV12-3 or TRBV12-4 to TRBJ2-5; 8 positions agree with TRBD2. Unmatched junction bases numbered 6, after V lost 1 base and J lost 2 bases. This CDR3 has 16 amino acids. The CDR3 spells CASSLGSGGLQETQYF. CDR3 nucleotides: TGTGCCAGCAGTTTAGGGAGCGGGGGTTTACAAGAGACCCAGTACTTC.

The chain links TRBV27 to TRBJ2-2; TRBD2 matches at 8 bases. Germline values: CDR1 MNHEY, CDR2 SMNVEV (reference sequence). This CDR3 is built from 16 residues. The V gene end was trimmed by 3 bases and the J gene end by 5 bases; junction bases not matched to a gene: 8. Written as DNA, the CDR3 is TGTGCCAGCAGTTTGGGACGGGGGGGATATACCGGGGAGCTGTTTTTT. The encoded protein is CASSLGRGGYTGELFF.

This clonotype was found a few times. V gene TRBV19 combines with J gene TRBJ2-7; D not resolved. V lost 5 bases to trimming and J lost 5 bases, with 13 bases between them. The CDR3 sequence is 13 residues long. The germline CDR1 and CDR2 sequences are LNHDA and SQIVND (reference sequence). The CDR3 region has the DNA TGTGCCAGTAGTGACAAAGGCGCTAACGAGCAGTACTTC. This sequence encodes CASSDKGANEQYF.

The CDR3 here is CASRAGYEQFF. The CDR3 nucleotides read TGTGCCAGTAGAGCGGGGTATGAGCAGTTCTTC. The J gene is TRBJ2-1, the V gene TRBV19, with 7 bases matching TRBD2. J gave up 8 bases and V 6 bases, and 1 base lay outside the gene matches. The CDR3 is 11 residues long. Germline V gene lookup returns CDR1 LNHDA and CDR2 SQIVND (reference sequence).

This clonotype was counted between two and nine times. The chain has TRBV18 and TRBJ2-6; D is uncertain. CDR3 length equals 16 residues. CDR1 and CDR2 from the germline V gene are KGHSH and LQKENI. Trimming removed 2 bases from V and 6 bases from J, with 14 bases in between. The CDR3 here is CASSPTRTTTANVLTF. CDR3 DNA: TGTGCCAGCTCACCAACGCGAACTACGACGGCCAACGTCCTGACTTTC.

This clonotype turned up a few times. The chain recombines TRBV7-6 with TRBJ1-4; TRBD1 agrees at 7 bases. The CDR3 totals 19 residues. After removal of 5 bases from V and 8 bases from J, the junction contained 23 bases not matched to a gene. Germline V lookup: CDR1 SGHVS, CDR2 FNYEAQ. The CDR3 is CASSPIPGTVPALGEKLFF. CDR3 DNA: TGTGCCAGCAGCCCGATACCCGGGACAGTTCCCGCCTTGGGGGAAAAACTGTTTTTT.

Only a few counts were recorded for this clonotype. CDR3 in amino acids: CAIKTGNTGELFF. As DNA, the CDR3 is TGTGCCATTAAGACAGGGAACACCGGGGAGCTGTTTTTT. The V and J genes are TRBV10-3 and TRBJ2-2; tentative D call: TRBD1 (6 bases). Trimming pared 9 bases from V and 1 base from J, leaving 9 bases between. Germline-derived CDR1 and CDR2 are ENHRY and SYGVKD. The CDR3 totals 13 residues.

This clonotype was seen only a few times. V usage is TRBV4-2 and J usage is TRBJ1-1; TRBD1 aligns across 10 bases. The V and J ends lost 0 bases and 5 bases, in that order; junction bases with no gene match: 3. CDR1 is LGHNA and CDR2 is YNFKEQ in the germline V gene. The CDR3 is 15 residues long. CDR3 in amino acids: CASSQEGTGDTEAFF. DNA of the CDR3: TGTGCCAGCAGCCAAGAAGGGACAGGGGATACTGAAGCTTTCTTT.

The chain links TRBV7-9 to TRBJ2-6; D unclear. This CDR3 spans 11 amino acids. Germline loops: CDR1 SEHNR, CDR2 FQNEAQ (reference sequence). V was clipped by 2 bases and J by 12 bases, with 5 bases between them. The CDR3 here is CASSLSSVLTF. The CDR3 DNA reads TGTGCCAGCAGCTTAAGCTCCGTCCTGACTTTC.

In this sample, this clonotype turned up a few times. This chain joins TRBV11-2 and TRBJ1-2; no clear D. CDR1 and CDR2 (germline): SGHAT, FQNNGV. This CDR3 region has 16 residues. Trimming pared 9 bases from V and 3 bases from J, leaving 23 bases between. CDR3 coding DNA: TGTGCCAGTTCGACCGGGCCCGAGAGGAGATACTATGGCTACACCTTC. Its translation: CASSTGPERRYYGYTF.

This CDR3 is CASSWGLETQYF. The CDR3 DNA reads as TGTGCCAGCAGCTGGGGACTAGAGACCCAGTACTTC. The chain combines TRBV5-4 with TRBJ2-5; D might be TRBD2 (6 bases). The CDR3 length is 12 residues. Germline V gene sequence: CDR1 SGHNT, CDR2 YYREEE (reference sequence). V gave up 3 bases and J gave up 4 bases, with 7 bases separating them.

This clonotype was detected a few times. The V call is TRBV6-1, the J call TRBJ2-5; 7 bases fit TRBD2. This CDR3 is 14 amino acids long. The J segment lost 1 base and the V segment lost 6 bases, leaving 5 bases of the junction unmatched. Germline V CDR1 and CDR2: MNHNS, SASEGT. The chain's CDR3 is CASSVLAIQETQYF. In DNA form, the CDR3 reads TGTGCCAGCAGCGTACTAGCGATCCAAGAGACCCAGTACTTC.

This clonotype was detected ten times or more. This chain connects TRBV10-3 to TRBJ2-1, with 8 nucleotides matching TRBD1. V dropped 3 bases and J dropped 8; count of bases not matched to a gene: 15. In germline, CDR1 is ENHRY, CDR2 SYGVKD. The CDR3 totals 17 residues. CDR3 coding DNA: TGTGCCATCAGTGAACATAACTCGGGACAGGCCGGGGATGAGCAGTTCTTC. Its protein product is CAISEHNSGQAGDEQFF.

This clonotype was seen more than once but under ten times. The chain joins TRBV4-3 to TRBJ2-6, with D perhaps being TRBD1 or TRBD2 (5 bases each). Germline V gives CDR1 LGHNA, CDR2 YSLEER. V dropped 0 bases and J dropped 2 bases, with 17 bases sitting between them. The CDR3 consists of 19 residues. DNA for the CDR3: TGCGCCAGCAGCCAAGATGAAGGTATTTGGGGGACTGGGGCCAACGTCCTGACTTTC. It encodes CASSQDEGIWGTGANVLTF.

This clonotype was counted a single time. This could be a read error, since a much larger clone is one nucleotide away. The rearrangement uses TRBV7-2 and TRBJ2-3; no clear D gene. CDR1 is SGHTA, CDR2 FQGNSA, per germline. The CDR3 contains 15 residues. The CDR3 spells CASSLVVGRTDTQNF. In nucleotides, the CDR3 is TGTGCCAGCAGCTTAGTAGTCGGGCGCACAGATACGCAGAATTTT.

This clonotype was seen many times. The CDR3 DNA is TGTGCCAGCAGCCCCTGGGACAGCCAAGAGACCCAGTACTTC. Its translation: CASSPWDSQETQYF. This sequence joins TRBV11-3 and TRBJ2-5, with 7 positions matching TRBD1. V trimming: 5 bases; J trimming: 1 base; junction bases outside the gene matches: 4. CDR1 and CDR2 (germline): SGHNT, YENEEA. The CDR3 runs 14 residues.

This chain uses TRBV15 with TRBJ1-3; no firm D call. The V gene's germline CDR1 is LNHNV and CDR2 YYDKDF (reference sequence). V was cut by 3 bases and J by 1 base, with 7 bases left in between. The CDR3 sequence is 14 residues long. This CDR3 reads CATSSEASGNTIYF. CDR3 coding DNA: TGTGCCACCAGCAGTGAAGCATCTGGAAACACCATATATTTT.

This clonotype was detected a few times. The rearrangement uses TRBV9 and TRBJ2-2; the D is unclear. This CDR3 has 13 residues. The germline V and J ends were trimmed by 0 bases and 7 bases, with 7 bases remaining between them. CDR1 and CDR2 from the germline V gene are SGDLS and YYNGEE. The CDR3 coding sequence is TGTGCCAGCAGCGTAGTCAATGACGGGGAGCTGTTTTTT. Its protein product is CASSVVNDGELFF.

This clonotype was observed a handful of times. V is TRBV7-2 and J is TRBJ1-6; possible D gene TRBD1, 6 bases. CDR1 and CDR2 from the germline V gene are SGHTA and FQGNSA. V dropped 4 bases and J dropped 14 bases, with 21 bases sitting between them. The CDR3 is made up of 15 amino acids. The CDR3 here is CASSSPGGGTSALHF. DNA for the CDR3: TGTGCCAGCAGCTCTCCCGGGGGGGGGACAAGCGCCCTCCACTTT.